Below are 32 T cell receptor beta chains sequenced from a single sample in a study of shared clonotypes between healthy human individuals. Terminally differentiated effector memory CD45RA+ cells were excluded from the naive CD8 cells, which were CD45RO-negative and positively selected for CCR7. The data were produced by immunoSEQ multiplex PCR, yet TCRdb's version contains in-frame clones alone and is incomplete. Among about 2.2 million clones listed, 80% to 95% were seen once. The sample consisted of naive CD8+ T cells from PBMCs. These receptors came from a young man in good health. Some clones in this sample may be carry-over from other donors' samples.

This clone was counted once. J is TRBJ2-3 and V is TRBV7-6; unclear D gene. The CDR3 runs to 15 residues. Germline-derived CDR1 and CDR2 are SGHVS and FNYEAQ. V was cut by 6 bases and J by 1 base, with 14 bases left in between. In DNA, the CDR3 is TGTGCCAGCAGTCGGTTAGGGCCTGGCACAGATACGCAGTATTTT. This gives the protein CASSRLGPGTDTQYF.

Concerning this clone itself: The sample holds other DNA sequences that translate to the same CDR3. This rearrangement joins TRBV7-2 to TRBJ2-3, with D perhaps matching TRBD1 (5 bases). The CDR3 consists of 16 residues. The germline V and J ends were trimmed by 0 bases and 0 bases, with 10 bases remaining between them. CDR1 SGHTA and CDR2 FQGNSA come from the germline V gene. DNA for the CDR3: TGTGCCAGCAGCTTAGCGGGGCGAGGTAGCACAGATACGCAGTATTTT. This codes for CASSLAGRGSTDTQYF.

The rearrangement joins TRBV10-3 to TRBJ1-5, with D possibly TRBD1 on 5 matching bases. Germline CDR1 and CDR2: ENHRY and SYGVKD. The CDR3 extends over 15 amino acids. V lost 0 bases, J lost 3 bases, and 9 bases lay in between. CDR3 DNA: TGTGCCATCAGTGAGTCTGGGGGGTTCAATCAGCCCCAGCATTTT. It is translated as CAISESGGFNQPQHF.

This rearrangement joins TRBV6-6 to TRBJ2-7; unclear D gene. V lost 2 bases, J lost 4 bases, and 12 bases lay in between. The CDR3 covers 14 residues. Germline values: CDR1 MNHNY, CDR2 SVGAGI (reference sequence). CDR3 region: CASSYGTSTYEQYF. The CDR3 region has the DNA TGTGCCAGCAGTTACGGAACTTCTACTTACGAGCAGTACTTC.

J is TRBJ2-1 and V is TRBV7-3, with D tentatively TRBD1 (6 bases). Between the trimmed V and J ends, which lost 3 bases and 15 bases, there was a span of 24 bases. Germline-derived CDR1 and CDR2 are SGHTA and FQGTGA. CDR3 length: 15 amino acids. The CDR3 sequence is CASSFSLDLGARTFF. The CDR3 nucleotides are TGTGCCAGCAGCTTCAGTTTGGACTTGGGGGCGCGCACGTTCTTC.

V is TRBV2 and J is TRBJ1-2; 9 nucleotides align to TRBD1. J lost 2 bases, V lost 9 bases, and 13 bases had no gene match. The CDR3 extends over 16 amino acids. The germline gives CDR1 SNHLY, CDR2 FYNNEI. The CDR3 protein is CARTNPGQGPNYGYTF. The CDR3 DNA sequence: TGTGCCAGAACCAACCCGGGACAGGGACCAAACTATGGCTACACCTTC. Together with reference TRBV2 and TRBJ1-2, the CDR3 gives the full variable domain: EPEVTQTPSHQVTQMGQEVILRCVPISNHLYFYWYRQILGQKVEFLVSFYNNEISEKSEIFDDQFSVERPDGSNFTLKIRSTKLEDSAMYFCARTNPGQGPNYGYTFGSGTRLTVV.

The rearrangement uses TRBV27 and TRBJ1-2, with 7 bases that match TRBD1. The CDR3 loop spans 15 amino acids. CDR1 and CDR2 from the germline V gene are MNHEY and SMNVEV (reference sequence). The V segment lost 3 bases and the J segment 7 bases; nucleotides outside the gene matches: 11. CDR3 in DNA: TGTGCCAGCAGTTTTAGCTCGACAGGGTGGAGTGGCTACACCTTC. Translation: CASSFSSTGWSGYTF.

This clone showed up just once. The gene calls are TRBV7-9 and TRBJ2-1; 7 bases are a match to TRBD1. The junction had 9 bases not matched to a gene; V was cut back by 6 bases and J by 4 bases. CDR3 length: 15 residues. In germline, CDR1 is SEHNR, CDR2 FQNEAQ (reference sequence). The CDR3, as DNA: TGTGCCAGCAGTGCCGGGACAGCGATGTACAATGAGCAGTTCTTC. Amino acid sequence: CASSAGTAMYNEQFF.

The chain combines TRBV11-2 with TRBJ2-7; D perhaps matches TRBD2 (5 bases). The V and J ends lost 1 base and 4 bases respectively, with 14 bases between them. Germline-derived CDR1 and CDR2 are SGHAT and FQNNGV. The CDR3 runs to 15 residues. Here the CDR3 DNA reads TGTGCCAGCAGCTTAGGACCGGGAATCAAGTACGAGCAGTACTTC. Amino acids: CASSLGPGIKYEQYF.

This chain joins TRBV4-3 and TRBJ2-5, with TRBD2 as a possible D gene (6 bases). The CDR3 is 13 amino acids. V lost 2 bases, J lost 5 bases, and 9 bases lay in between. Germline V gives CDR1 LGHNA, CDR2 YSLEER. DNA for the CDR3: TGCGCCAGCAGCCAAATACGGGAGGAGACCCAGTACTTC. This codes for CASSQIREETQYF.

This chain connects TRBV10-3 to TRBJ1-2, with D perhaps matching TRBD1 (6 bases). This CDR3 spans 20 amino acids. Germline V lookup: CDR1 ENHRY, CDR2 SYGVKD. V shed 2 bases and J shed 2 bases, with 27 bases lying between them. The CDR3 sequence is CAISELSAPTIWQGNYGYTF. CDR3 nucleotide sequence: TGTGCCATCAGTGAGCTATCAGCCCCGACGATTTGGCAGGGGAACTATGGCTACACCTTC.

This CDR3 reads CASSFLGPTDTQYF. In DNA form, the CDR3 reads TGTGCCAGCAGTTTTTTAGGACCCACGGATACGCAGTATTTT. V gene TRBV27 combines with J gene TRBJ2-3; no definite D call. The CDR3 length is 14 residues. V was trimmed by 3 bases and J by 6 bases, leaving 13 bases between them. Germline assignment: CDR1 MNHEY and CDR2 SMNVEV (reference sequence).

V gene TRBV5-6 combines with J gene TRBJ1-2; 8 nucleotides line up with TRBD1. CDR3 size: 15 residues. The germline CDR1 and CDR2 sequences are SGHDT and YYEEEE. Trimming took 4 bases from V and 3 from J; bases not matched to a gene: 8. This CDR3 is CASSPADRAHYGYTF. The DNA of the CDR3 is TGTGCCAGCAGCCCCGCGGACAGGGCACACTATGGCTACACCTTC.

The chain has TRBV18 and TRBJ1-4; tentatively, D is TRBD1 (5 bases). The CDR3 has 15 residues. The V gene's germline CDR1 is KGHSH and CDR2 LQKENI. V lost 0 bases and J lost 7, with 12 bases in between. The CDR3 coding sequence is TGTGCCAGCTCACCACCGACCTATGGGGCTGAAAAACTGTTTTTT. Translation gives CASSPPTYGAEKLFF.

The chain recombines TRBV30 with TRBJ2-1; TRBD2 is a possible D gene (6 bases). The CDR3 is 13 amino acids. Germline V CDR1 and CDR2: GTSNPN, SVGIG (reference sequence). Between the trimmed V and J ends, which lost 5 bases and 5 bases, there was a span of 13 bases. CDR3 nucleotide sequence: TGTGCCTGGGGGACTGGAGGAGACAATGAGCAGTTCTTC. As protein: CAWGTGGDNEQFF.

The chain is built from TRBV19 and TRBJ2-1; TRBD2 matches 11 bases. V was pared by 8 bases and J by 9 bases, with 15 bases of the junction left unmatched. Germline V lookup: CDR1 LNHDA, CDR2 SQIVND (reference sequence). The CDR3 runs to 16 residues. This CDR3 is CASFPTLAGGLPEQFF. CDR3 DNA sequence: TGTGCCAGTTTCCCTACCCTAGCGGGAGGACTCCCTGAGCAGTTCTTC.

The chain employs TRBV6-5 and TRBJ2-7; 10 nucleotides agree with TRBD1. CDR3 length: 16 residues. Germline V gene lookup returns CDR1 MNHEY and CDR2 SVGAGI. The V gene end was trimmed by 0 bases and the J gene end by 1 base; junction bases not matched to a gene: 3. The CDR3 sequence: CASSYSTGQGSYEQYF. In DNA form, the CDR3 reads TGTGCCAGCAGTTACTCGACGGGACAGGGGTCCTACGAGCAGTACTTC.

Remarks on this clone: The sample contains more than one DNA sequence encoding this CDR3. The gene calls are TRBV11-2 and TRBJ1-5, with 10 bases identical to TRBD1. The V segment lost 3 bases and the J segment 4 bases; nucleotides outside the gene matches: 0. Germline V gene data show CDR1 as SGHAT and CDR2 as FQNNGV. This CDR3 is built from 14 residues. The DNA for the CDR3 is TGTGCCAGCAGCTTGGACAGGGGGAATCAGCCCCAGCATTTT. It yields the protein CASSLDRGNQPQHF.

The chain employs TRBV4-1 and TRBJ1-5; no firm D call. The CDR3 runs 16 residues. Trimming took 4 bases from V and 6 from J, leaving 19 bases between them. Germline V gene data show CDR1 as MGHRA and CDR2 as YSYEKL. CDR3 sequence (DNA): TGCGCCAGCAGCCGAACACCGGGAGGAGTAGCTCAGCCCCAGCATTTT. Residues: CASSRTPGGVAQPQHF.

The V gene is TRBV30, the J gene TRBJ2-1, with TRBD2 as a possible D gene (5 bases). CDR1 GTSNPN and CDR2 SVGIG come from the germline V gene (reference sequence). V dropped 4 bases and J dropped 9 bases, with 25 bases sitting between them. The CDR3 runs 16 residues. The CDR3 is CAWTPWTGTLVGEQFF. CDR3 nucleotide sequence: TGTGCCTGGACCCCTTGGACTGGTACCTTAGTCGGTGAGCAGTTCTTC.

CDR3 in DNA: TGTGCCAGCAGTGGTTTAGCGGGAGGGCCAACGGATACGCAGTATTTT. Encoded protein: CASSGLAGGPTDTQYF. The gene calls are TRBV6-1 and TRBJ2-3; 11 bases are shared with TRBD2. Germline CDR1 and CDR2: MNHNS and SASEGT. V lost 4 bases to trimming and J lost 6 bases; unmatched junction nucleotides: 9. The CDR3 extends over 16 amino acids.

The chain is built from TRBV7-2 and TRBJ2-1, with 8 nucleotides matching TRBD2. The CDR3 runs to 16 residues. Trimming at V came to 3 bases and at J to 2 bases, leaving 6 bases not matched to a gene. In germline, CDR1 is SGHTA, CDR2 FQGNSA. The CDR3 protein is CASSLMRREAYNEQFF. The CDR3 DNA follows: TGTGCCAGCAGCTTGATGAGGCGGGAGGCCTACAATGAGCAGTTCTTC.

In this sample, this clone turned up once. This sequence joins TRBV29-1 and TRBJ2-5, with 13 bases that match TRBD2. This CDR3 spans 17 amino acids. Germline loops: CDR1 SQVTM, CDR2 ANQGSEA. J gave up 1 base and V 3 bases, and 8 bases lay outside the gene matches. CDR3 bases: TGCAGCGTTGATGGGACTAGCGGGAACACCATCCAAGAGACCCAGTACTTC. Protein sequence: CSVDGTSGNTIQETQYF.

The CDR3 is CASSPGGARGETQYF. CDR3 nucleotide sequence: TGTGCCAGCAGCCCGGGGGGGGCGCGAGGAGAGACCCAGTACTTC. The rearrangement joins TRBV11-2 to TRBJ2-5; 8 bases are a match to TRBD2. The V segment lost 5 bases and the J segment 4 bases; nucleotides outside the gene matches: 9. This CDR3 spans 15 amino acids. Germline V gene data show CDR1 as SGHAT and CDR2 as FQNNGV.

The chain combines TRBV7-2 with TRBJ1-1; no reliable D call. Trimming removed 4 bases at V and 0 bases at J, with 6 bases between. Germline V CDR1 and CDR2: SGHTA, FQGNSA. The CDR3 has 13 residues. In DNA form, the CDR3 reads TGTGCCAGCAGCTCGGGAGTGAACACTGAAGCTTTCTTT. This encodes CASSSGVNTEAFF.

The V and J genes are TRBV29-1 and TRBJ2-1; 13 nucleotides match TRBD2. The V segment lost 4 bases and the J segment 4 bases; nucleotides outside the gene matches: 4. From germline, CDR1 is SQVTM and CDR2 ANQGSEA. The CDR3 totals 15 residues. The CDR3 here is CSVVWTSGSYNEQFF. The CDR3 DNA follows: TGCAGCGTTGTCTGGACTAGCGGGAGTTACAATGAGCAGTTCTTC.

This clone is a singleton in its sample. The genes are TRBV27 and TRBJ2-6, with a tentative D call TRBD1 (5 bases). Germline V gene lookup returns CDR1 MNHEY and CDR2 SMNVEV (reference sequence). Trimming left V 5 bases short and J 1 base short, with 15 bases between. CDR3 length equals 17 residues. The CDR3 nucleotides read TGTGCCAGCAGTCTTCCATCGACAGTGTCTGGGGCCAACGTCCTGACTTTC. It specifies CASSLPSTVSGANVLTF.

V and J are TRBV5-5 and TRBJ2-7; no clear D. V dropped 1 base and J dropped 0 bases, with 11 bases sitting between them. Germline CDR1 is SGHKS and CDR2 is YYEKEE (reference sequence). The CDR3 runs 15 residues. CDR3 nucleotide sequence: TGTGCCAGCAGCTTGATGACACTAAGCTCCTACGAGCAGTACTTC. Translated, it gives CASSLMTLSSYEQYF. Using reference TRBV5-5 and TRBJ2-7 for the parts outside the CDR3, the full variable domain is DAGVTQSPTHLIKTRGQQVTLRCSPISGHKSVSWYQQVLGQGPQFIFQYYEKEERGRGNFPDRFSARQFPNYSSELNVNALLLGDSALYLCASSLMTLSSYEQYFGPGTRLTVT.

Note on this clone: Other DNA sequences in this specimen translate into the identical CDR3. The chain carries TRBV5-1 and TRBJ2-7; TRBD2 might be the D (5 bases). Trimming took 7 bases from V and 0 from J, leaving 8 bases between them. The CDR3 has 12 amino acids. Per the germline V gene, CDR1 is SGHRS and CDR2 is YFSETQ. CDR3 bases: TGCGCCAGCGCCGGGATCTCCTACGAGCAGTACTTC. This encodes CASAGISYEQYF.

This chain links TRBV5-6 with TRBJ1-5; 7 bases are a match to TRBD1. The CDR3 runs to 16 residues. The ends lost 0 bases at V and 3 bases at J; junction bases unmatched: 6. Per germline, CDR1 SGHDT and CDR2 YYEEEE. The CDR3 protein is CASSLGGTASNQPQHF. CDR3 DNA sequence: TGTGCCAGCAGCTTGGGCGGGACAGCCTCCAATCAGCCCCAGCATTTT.

The genes are TRBV27 and TRBJ2-1; D possibly corresponds to TRBD2 (6 bases). The V end lost 7 bases, the J end lost 0 bases, and 13 bases lay between the germline ends. The CDR3 is 15 residues long. Germline loops: CDR1 MNHEY, CDR2 SMNVEV (reference sequence). Here the CDR3 reads CASTFSGGSYNEQFF. As DNA, the CDR3 is TGTGCCAGCACTTTCTCCGGGGGCTCCTACAATGAGCAGTTCTTC.

The J gene is TRBJ2-5, the V gene TRBV19, with a tentative D call TRBD2 (5 bases). Per germline, CDR1 LNHDA and CDR2 SQIVND (reference sequence). Trimming took 7 bases from V and 2 from J, leaving 11 bases between them. CDR3 length equals 13 residues. The CDR3 sequence is CASNIRGQETQYF. In nucleotides, the CDR3 is TGTGCCAGTAACATTCGGGGTCAAGAGACCCAGTACTTC.